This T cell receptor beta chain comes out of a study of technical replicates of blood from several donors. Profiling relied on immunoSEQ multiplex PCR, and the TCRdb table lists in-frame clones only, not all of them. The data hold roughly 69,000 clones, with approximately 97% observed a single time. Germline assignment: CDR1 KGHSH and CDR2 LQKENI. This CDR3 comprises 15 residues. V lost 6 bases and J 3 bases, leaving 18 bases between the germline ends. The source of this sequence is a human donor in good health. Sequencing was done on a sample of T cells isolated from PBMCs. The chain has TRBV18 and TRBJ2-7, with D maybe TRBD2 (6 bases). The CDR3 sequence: CASSEGRGIYYEQYF. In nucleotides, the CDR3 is TGTGCCAGCTCGGAGGGACGGGGGATTTACTACGAGCAGTACTTC.